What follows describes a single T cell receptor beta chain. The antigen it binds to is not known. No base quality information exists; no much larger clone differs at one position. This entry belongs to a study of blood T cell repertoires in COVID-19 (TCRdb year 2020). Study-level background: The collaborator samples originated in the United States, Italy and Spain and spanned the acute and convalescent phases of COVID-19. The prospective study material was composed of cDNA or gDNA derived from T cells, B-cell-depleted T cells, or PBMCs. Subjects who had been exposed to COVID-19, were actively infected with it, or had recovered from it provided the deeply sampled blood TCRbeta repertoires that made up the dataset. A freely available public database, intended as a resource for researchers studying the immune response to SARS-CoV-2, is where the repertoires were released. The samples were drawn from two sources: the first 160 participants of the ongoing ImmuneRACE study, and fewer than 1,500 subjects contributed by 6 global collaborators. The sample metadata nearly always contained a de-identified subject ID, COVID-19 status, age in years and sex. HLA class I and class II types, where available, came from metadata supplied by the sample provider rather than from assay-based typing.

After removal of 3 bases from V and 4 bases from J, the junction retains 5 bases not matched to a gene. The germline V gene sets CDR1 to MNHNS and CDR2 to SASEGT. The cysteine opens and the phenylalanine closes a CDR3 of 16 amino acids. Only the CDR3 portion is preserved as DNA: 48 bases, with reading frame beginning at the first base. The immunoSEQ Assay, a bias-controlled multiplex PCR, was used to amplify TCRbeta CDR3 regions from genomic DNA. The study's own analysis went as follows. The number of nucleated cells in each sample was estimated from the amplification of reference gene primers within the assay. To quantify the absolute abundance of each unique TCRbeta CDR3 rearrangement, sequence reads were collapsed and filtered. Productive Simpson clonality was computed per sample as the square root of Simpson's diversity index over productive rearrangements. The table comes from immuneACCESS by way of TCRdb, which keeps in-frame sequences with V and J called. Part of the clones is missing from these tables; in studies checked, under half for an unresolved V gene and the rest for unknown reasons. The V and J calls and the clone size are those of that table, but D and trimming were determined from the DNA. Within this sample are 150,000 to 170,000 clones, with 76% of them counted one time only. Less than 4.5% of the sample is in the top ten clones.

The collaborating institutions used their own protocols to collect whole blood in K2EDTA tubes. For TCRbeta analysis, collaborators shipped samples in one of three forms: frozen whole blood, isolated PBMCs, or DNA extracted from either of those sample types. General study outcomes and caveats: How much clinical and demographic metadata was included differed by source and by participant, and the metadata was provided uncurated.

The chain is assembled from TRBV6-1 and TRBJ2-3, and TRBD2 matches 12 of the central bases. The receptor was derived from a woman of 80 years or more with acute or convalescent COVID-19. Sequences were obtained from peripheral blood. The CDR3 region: CASSELAGGMADTQYF. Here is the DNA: TGTGCCAGCAGTGAGCTAGCGGGAGGGATGGCAGATACGCAGTATTTT.